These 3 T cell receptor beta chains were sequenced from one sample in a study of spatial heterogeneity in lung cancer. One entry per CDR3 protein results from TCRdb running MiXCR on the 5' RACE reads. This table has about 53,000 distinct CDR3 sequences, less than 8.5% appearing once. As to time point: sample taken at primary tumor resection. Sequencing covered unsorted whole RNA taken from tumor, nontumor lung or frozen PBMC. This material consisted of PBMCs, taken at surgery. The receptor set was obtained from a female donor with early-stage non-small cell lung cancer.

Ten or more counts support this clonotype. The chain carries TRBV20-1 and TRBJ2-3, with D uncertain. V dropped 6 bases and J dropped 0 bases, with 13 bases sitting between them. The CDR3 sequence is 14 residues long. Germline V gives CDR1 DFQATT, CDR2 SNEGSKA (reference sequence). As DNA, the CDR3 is TGCAGTGCCCCGCGGCAGACCAGCACAGATACGCAGTATTTT. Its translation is CSAPRQTSTDTQYF.

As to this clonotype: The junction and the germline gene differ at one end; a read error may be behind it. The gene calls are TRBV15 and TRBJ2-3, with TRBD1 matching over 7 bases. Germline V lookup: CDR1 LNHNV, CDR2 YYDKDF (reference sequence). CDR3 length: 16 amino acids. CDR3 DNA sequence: TGTGCCACCAGCGGAGAACTCGGGACAGCTACAGATACGCAGTATTTT. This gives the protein CATSGELGTATDTQYF.

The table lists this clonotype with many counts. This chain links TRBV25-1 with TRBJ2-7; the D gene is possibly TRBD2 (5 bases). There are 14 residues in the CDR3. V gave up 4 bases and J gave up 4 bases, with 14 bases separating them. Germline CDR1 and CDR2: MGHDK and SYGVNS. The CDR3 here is CASSAGPGGYEQYF. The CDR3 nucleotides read TGTGCCAGCAGTGCTGGACCCGGAGGTTACGAGCAGTACTTC.